This TCR beta chain was captured in a study of blood T cells in healthy people across ages. Study-wide points: PBMCs were not sorted, which prevented a conclusive comparison of naive versus antigen-experienced cells.

The CDR3 contains 16 residues. The V gene lost 0 bases and the J gene lost 7 bases, with 17 bases spanning the gap. The germline gives CDR1 SGDLS, CDR2 YYNGEE. A J-beta primer mix and a sample-barcoded 5' primer were used in a second PCR of about 7 to 12 cycles. TCRdb called the 5' RACE reads again in MiXCR, with one record for every CDR3 protein. The top ten hold around 30% of the sample, which has hundreds of thousands of distinct CDR3 sequences, around 43% seen once. Regarding this clonotype: Its specificity is unknown.

The clonotype was recovered from a man older than 75 in good health. The J gene is TRBJ2-1, the V gene TRBV9; a weak D match, TRBD1 (6 bases). Sequenced: blood. The CDR3 loop is CASSVGFQGKGNEQFF. For the CDR3, the DNA is TGTGCCAGCAGCGTAGGTTTCCAGGGGAAAGGGAATGAGCAGTTCTTC.